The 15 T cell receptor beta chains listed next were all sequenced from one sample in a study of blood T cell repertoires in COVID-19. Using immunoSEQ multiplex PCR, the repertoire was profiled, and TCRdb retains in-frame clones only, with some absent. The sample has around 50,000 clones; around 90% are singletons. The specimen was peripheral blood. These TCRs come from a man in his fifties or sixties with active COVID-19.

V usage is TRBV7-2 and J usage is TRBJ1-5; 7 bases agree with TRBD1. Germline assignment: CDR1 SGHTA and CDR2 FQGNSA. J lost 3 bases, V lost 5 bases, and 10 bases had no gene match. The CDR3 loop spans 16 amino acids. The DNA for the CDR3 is TGTGCCAGCAGCAACTACAGGGGTACGAACAATCAGCCCCAGCATTTT. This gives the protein CASSNYRGTNNQPQHF.

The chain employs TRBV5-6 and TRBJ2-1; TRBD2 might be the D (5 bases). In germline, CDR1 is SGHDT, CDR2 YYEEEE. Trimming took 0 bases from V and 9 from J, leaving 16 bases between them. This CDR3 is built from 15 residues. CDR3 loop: CASSLGNNGIGEQFF. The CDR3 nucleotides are TGTGCCAGCAGCTTGGGGAACAACGGGATCGGTGAGCAGTTCTTC.

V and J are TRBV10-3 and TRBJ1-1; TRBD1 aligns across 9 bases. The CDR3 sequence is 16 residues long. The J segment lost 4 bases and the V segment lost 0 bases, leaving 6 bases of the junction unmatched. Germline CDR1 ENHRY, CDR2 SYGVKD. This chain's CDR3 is CAISESPQGASTEAFF. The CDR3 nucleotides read TGTGCCATCAGTGAGTCCCCACAGGGGGCGAGCACTGAAGCTTTCTTT.

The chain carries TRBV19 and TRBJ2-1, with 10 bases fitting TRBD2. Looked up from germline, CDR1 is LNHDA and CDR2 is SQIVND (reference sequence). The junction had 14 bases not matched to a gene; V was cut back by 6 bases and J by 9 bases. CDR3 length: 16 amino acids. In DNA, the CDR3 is TGTGCCAGTAGGCGAATAGCGGGGGGCCTCACGGGTGAGCAGTTCTTC. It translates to CASRRIAGGLTGEQFF.

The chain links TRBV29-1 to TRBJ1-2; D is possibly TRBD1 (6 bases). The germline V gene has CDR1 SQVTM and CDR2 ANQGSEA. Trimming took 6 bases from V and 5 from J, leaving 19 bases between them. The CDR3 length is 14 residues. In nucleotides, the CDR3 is TGCAGCGTGGGGGCAGACGCTTTTGGGTATGGCTACACCTTC. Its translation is CSVGADAFGYGYTF.

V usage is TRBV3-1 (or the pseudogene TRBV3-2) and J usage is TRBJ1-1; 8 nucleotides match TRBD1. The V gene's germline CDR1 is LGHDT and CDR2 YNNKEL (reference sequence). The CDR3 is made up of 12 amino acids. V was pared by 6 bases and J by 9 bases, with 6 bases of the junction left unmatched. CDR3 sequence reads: CASSLRQGQAFF. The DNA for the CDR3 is TGTGCCAGCAGTTTGAGACAGGGGCAAGCTTTCTTT.

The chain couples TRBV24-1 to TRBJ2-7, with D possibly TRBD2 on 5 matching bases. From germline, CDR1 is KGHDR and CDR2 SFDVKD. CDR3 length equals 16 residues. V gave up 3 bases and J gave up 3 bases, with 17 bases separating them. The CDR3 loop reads CATSDPGEPRDYEQYF. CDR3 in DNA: TGTGCCACCAGTGATCCGGGCGAGCCGAGGGACTACGAGCAGTACTTC.

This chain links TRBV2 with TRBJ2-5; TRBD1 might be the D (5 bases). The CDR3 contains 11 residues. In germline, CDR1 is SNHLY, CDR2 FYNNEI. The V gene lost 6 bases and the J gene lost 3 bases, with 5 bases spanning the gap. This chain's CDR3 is CASRTEETQYF. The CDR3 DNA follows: TGTGCCAGCAGGACAGAAGAGACCCAGTACTTC.

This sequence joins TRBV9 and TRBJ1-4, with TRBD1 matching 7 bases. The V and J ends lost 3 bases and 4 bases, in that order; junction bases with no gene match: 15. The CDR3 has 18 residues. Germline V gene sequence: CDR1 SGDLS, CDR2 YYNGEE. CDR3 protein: CASSASPGQKDYNEKLFF. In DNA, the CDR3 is TGTGCCAGCAGCGCGTCCCCGGGACAGAAAGACTATAATGAAAAACTGTTTTTT.

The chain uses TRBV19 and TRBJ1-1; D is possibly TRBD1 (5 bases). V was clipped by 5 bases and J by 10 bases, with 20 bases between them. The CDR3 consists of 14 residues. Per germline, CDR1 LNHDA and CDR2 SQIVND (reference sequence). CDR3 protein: CASSALGTKAGAFF. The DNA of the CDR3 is TGTGCCAGTAGTGCCCTCGGGACTAAAGCTGGAGCTTTCTTT.

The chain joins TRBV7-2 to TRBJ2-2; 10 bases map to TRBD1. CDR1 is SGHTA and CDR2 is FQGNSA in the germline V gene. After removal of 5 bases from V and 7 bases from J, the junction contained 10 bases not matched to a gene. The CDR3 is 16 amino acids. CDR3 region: CASSAKPGQGFGELFF. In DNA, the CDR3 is TGTGCCAGCAGCGCCAAACCGGGACAGGGGTTCGGGGAGCTGTTTTTT.

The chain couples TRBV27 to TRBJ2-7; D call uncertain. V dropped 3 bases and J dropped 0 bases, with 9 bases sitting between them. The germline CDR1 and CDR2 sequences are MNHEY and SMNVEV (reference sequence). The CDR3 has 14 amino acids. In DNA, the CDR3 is TGTGCCAGCAGTTTTGGTAGCAGCTCCTACGAGCAGTACTTC. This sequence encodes CASSFGSSSYEQYF.

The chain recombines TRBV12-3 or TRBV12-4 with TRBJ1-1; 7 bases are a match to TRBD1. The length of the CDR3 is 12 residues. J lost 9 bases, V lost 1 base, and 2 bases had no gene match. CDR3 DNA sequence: TGTGCCAGCAGTTTAGTAGGGGGCAAAGCTTTCTTT. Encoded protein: CASSLVGGKAFF.

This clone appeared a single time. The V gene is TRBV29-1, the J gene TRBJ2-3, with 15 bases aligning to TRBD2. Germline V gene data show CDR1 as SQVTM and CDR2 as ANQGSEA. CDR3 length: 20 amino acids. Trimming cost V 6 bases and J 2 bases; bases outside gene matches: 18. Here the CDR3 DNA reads TGCAGCGTGCCCCTGATGGGGACTAGCGGGGGGCCTACTATCACAGATACGCAGTATTTT. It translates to CSVPLMGTSGGPTITDTQYF.

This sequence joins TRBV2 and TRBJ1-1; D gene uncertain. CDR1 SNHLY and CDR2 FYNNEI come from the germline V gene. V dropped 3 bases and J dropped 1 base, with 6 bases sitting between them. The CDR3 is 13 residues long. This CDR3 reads CASSDEQNTEAFF. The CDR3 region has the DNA TGTGCCAGCAGTGATGAACAGAACACTGAAGCTTTCTTT.